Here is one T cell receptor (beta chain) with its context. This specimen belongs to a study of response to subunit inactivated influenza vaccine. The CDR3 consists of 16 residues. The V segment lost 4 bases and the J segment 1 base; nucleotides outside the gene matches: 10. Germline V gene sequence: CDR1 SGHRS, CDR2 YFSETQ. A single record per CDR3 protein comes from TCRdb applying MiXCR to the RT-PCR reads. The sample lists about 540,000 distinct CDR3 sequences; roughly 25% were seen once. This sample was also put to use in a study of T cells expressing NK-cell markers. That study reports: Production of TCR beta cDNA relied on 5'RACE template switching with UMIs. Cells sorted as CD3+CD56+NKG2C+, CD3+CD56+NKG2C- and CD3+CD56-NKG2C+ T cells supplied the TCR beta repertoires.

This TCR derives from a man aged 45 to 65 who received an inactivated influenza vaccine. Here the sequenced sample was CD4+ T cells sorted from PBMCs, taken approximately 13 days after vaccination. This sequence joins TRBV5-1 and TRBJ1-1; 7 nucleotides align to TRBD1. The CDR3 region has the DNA TGCGCCAGCAGCCCCGGGCAGGGGGGTAGGAACACTGAAGCTTTCTTT. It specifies CASSPGQGGRNTEAFF.